Each of the 17 T cell receptor beta chains below was sequenced from the same sample in a study of Graves' ophthalmopathy and Graves' hyperthyroidism. RNA transcripts served as template for amplifying TCR beta CDR3 sequences. The first round was an RT-PCR with HTBI primers, and the second round was a multiplex PCR. MiXCR, run by TCRdb on the multiplex PCR reads, gives a single entry per CDR3 protein. The sample includes approximately 540,000 distinct CDR3 sequences, just under 40% of them seen just once. Sequenced material: peripheral blood or thyroid tissue (not recorded which). The receptor source for this set is an adult man with Graves' hyperthyroidism.

In this sample, this clonotype turned up a few times. The chain has TRBV7-3 and TRBJ2-2; 8 bases agree with TRBD2. The CDR3 contains 15 residues. The V and J ends lost 2 bases and 7 bases, in that order; junction bases with no gene match: 6. Germline V gene lookup returns CDR1 SGHTA and CDR2 FQGTGA. The CDR3, as DNA: TGTGCCAGCAGCTTATCGGGGGGGGCCGTCGGGGAGCTGTTTTTT. Encoded protein: CASSLSGGAVGELFF.

The chain links TRBV9 to TRBJ2-7, with 9 positions matching TRBD2. The CDR3 contains 15 residues. Trimming took 2 bases from V and 3 from J; bases not matched to a gene: 6. Germline loops: CDR1 SGDLS, CDR2 YYNGEE. The CDR3 DNA is TGTGCCAGCAGCGTCGGGCCTAGCGGGATCTACGAGCAGTACTTC. This translates into CASSVGPSGIYEQYF.

This chain links TRBV5-5 with TRBJ2-1, with D perhaps matching TRBD2 (5 bases). The germline gives CDR1 SGHKS, CDR2 YYEKEE (reference sequence). V lost 0 bases, J lost 5 bases, and 9 bases lay in between. The CDR3 extends over 14 amino acids. DNA for the CDR3: TGTGCCAGCAGCTTGGGAGGGCCGAACAATGAGCAGTTCTTC. Its protein product is CASSLGGPNNEQFF.

There are many counts of this clonotype. J is TRBJ2-7 and V is TRBV12-5; 12 bases map to TRBD1. This CDR3 comprises 14 residues. The ends lost 4 bases at V and 6 bases at J; junction bases unmatched: 4. From germline, CDR1 is LGHNT and CDR2 FRNRAP. The chain's CDR3 is CASGSGQGASEQYF. The CDR3 bases are TGTGCTAGTGGTTCGGGACAGGGGGCGTCCGAGCAGTACTTC.

This clonotype was recorded a few times. This rearrangement joins TRBV6-1 to TRBJ1-4, with 8 nucleotides matching TRBD1. V dropped 8 bases and J dropped 10; count of bases not matched to a gene: 12. There are 14 residues in the CDR3. Looked up from germline, CDR1 is MNHNS and CDR2 is SASEGT. CDR3 sequence: CASEIYRGIGKLFF. The DNA for the CDR3 is TGTGCCAGCGAAATCTACAGGGGGATCGGAAAACTGTTTTTT.

This clonotype has a count of ten or more. CDR3 region: CSATGRGNQPQHF. As DNA, the CDR3 is TGCAGTGCTACCGGACGGGGGAATCAGCCCCAGCATTTT. The V gene is TRBV20-1, the J gene TRBJ1-5; D is perhaps TRBD1 (5 bases). The CDR3 covers 13 residues. The V end was cut by 4 bases, the J end by 4 bases, with 11 bases between. Germline lookup yields CDR1 DFQATT and CDR2 SNEGSKA (reference sequence).

CDR3 DNA: TGTGCCAGCAGTGAAGACCATTCAGATACGCAGTATTTT. Encoded protein: CASSEDHSDTQYF. The genes are TRBV2 and TRBJ2-3; D not certain. Germline CDR1 SNHLY, CDR2 FYNNEI. This CDR3 region has 13 residues. V lost 1 base and J lost 4, with 6 bases in between. The variable domain in full, completed from reference TRBV2 and TRBJ2-3, reads EPEVTQTPSHQVTQMGQEVILRCVPISNHLYFYWYRQILGQKVEFLVSFYNNEISEKSEIFDDQFSVERPDGSNFTLKIRSTKLEDSAMYFCASSEDHSDTQYFGPGTRLTVL.

The gene calls are TRBV7-9 and TRBJ1-6; the match to TRBD1 covers 8 bases. In germline, CDR1 is SEHNR, CDR2 FQNEAQ (reference sequence). There are 17 residues in the CDR3. Trimming took 6 bases from V and 4 from J; bases not matched to a gene: 11. CDR3 sequence: CASSLFYRGAYNSPLHF. CDR3 nucleotides: TGTGCCAGCAGTTTATTCTACAGGGGGGCTTATAATTCACCCCTCCACTTT. The whole variable domain, remainder taken from reference TRBV7-9 and TRBJ1-6, is DTGVSQNPRHKITKRGQNVTFRCDPISEHNRLYWYRQTLGQGPEFLTYFQNEAQLEKSRLLSDRFSAERPKGSFSTLEIQRTEQGDSAMYLCASSLFYRGAYNSPLHFGNGTRLTVT.

CDR3 nucleotides: TGTGCCAGCAGCCAATCGGGACAGGGGGATAACTATGGCTACACCTTC. It specifies CASSQSGQGDNYGYTF. V and J are TRBV16 and TRBJ1-2, with 11 bases matching TRBD1. The V gene's germline CDR1 is KGHSY and CDR2 FQNENV. The V and J ends lost 0 bases and 1 base, in that order; junction bases with no gene match: 1. There are 16 residues in the CDR3.

There are many counts of this clonotype. The J gene is TRBJ2-5, the V gene TRBV5-6; D is unclear. This CDR3 is 15 amino acids long. Germline V gene sequence: CDR1 SGHDT, CDR2 YYEEEE. Trimming took 0 bases from V and 1 from J, leaving 10 bases between them. The CDR3 spells CASSLATAIQETQYF. Written as DNA, the CDR3 is TGTGCCAGCAGCTTGGCTACGGCAATCCAAGAGACCCAGTACTTC.

About this clonotype: A much larger clone lies one base from this, so it may be a read error. This sequence joins TRBV5-4 and TRBJ2-7; D may be TRBD1 or TRBD2 (5 bases each). The V end was cut by 6 bases, the J end by 0 bases, with 19 bases between. The CDR3 is 16 amino acids. Germline V CDR1 and CDR2: SGHNT, YYREEE (reference sequence). This CDR3 is CASIRGEGTVSYEQYF. The CDR3, as DNA: TGTGCCAGCATCCGGGGAGAGGGGACCGTCTCCTACGAGCAGTACTTC.

A remark on this clonotype: A much larger clone differs by one base, so this may be a read error. In DNA, the CDR3 is TGCGCCAGCGCAGAGCGGGAGGGCCCATTCACCGGGGAGCTGTTTTTT. Its translation is CASAEREGPFTGELFF. The chain employs TRBV10-2 and TRBJ2-2; 10 bases fit TRBD2. Trimming cost V 8 bases and J 4 bases; bases outside gene matches: 10. Germline values: CDR1 WSHSY, CDR2 SAAADI. The CDR3 runs 16 residues.

This clonotype was seen repeatedly, ten times or more. The chain couples TRBV29-1 to TRBJ2-5; 7 nucleotides agree with TRBD1. Germline values: CDR1 SQVTM, CDR2 ANQGSEA. The V segment lost 5 bases and the J segment 5 bases; nucleotides outside the gene matches: 5. This CDR3 region has 12 residues. The CDR3 sequence is CSVRTGPETQYF. The CDR3 DNA sequence: TGCAGCGTTCGGACAGGACCCGAGACCCAGTACTTC.

This clonotype occurred many times. The genes are TRBV5-6 and TRBJ2-5, with 8 bases lining up with TRBD2. V was pared by 0 bases and J by 4 bases, with 2 bases of the junction left unmatched. The CDR3 covers 14 residues. In germline, CDR1 is SGHDT, CDR2 YYEEEE. The CDR3 DNA follows: TGTGCCAGCAGCTTGGGGCTAGCGGGAGAGACCCAGTACTTC. As protein: CASSLGLAGETQYF.

This clonotype was detected ten times or more. The rearrangement links TRBV5-8 to TRBJ2-7; 8 bases align to TRBD1. The CDR3 runs 17 residues. V shed 4 bases, J shed 0 bases, and the junction held 12 bases outside the gene matches. The V gene's germline CDR1 is SGHTS and CDR2 YDEGEE. The chain's CDR3 is CASSTRQGSFSSYEQYF. The DNA for the CDR3 is TGTGCCAGCAGCACACGACAGGGGTCCTTCTCCTCCTACGAGCAGTACTTC.

This clonotype was seen at least ten times. In DNA form, the CDR3 reads TGTGCCATCAGTGAACAGGGAACGGGTGAGCAGTTCTTC. The encoded protein is CAISEQGTGEQFF. The rearrangement joins TRBV10-3 to TRBJ2-1, with D perhaps matching TRBD1 (6 bases). The V and J ends lost 3 bases and 9 bases respectively, with 12 bases between them. The CDR3 is made up of 13 amino acids. Germline V CDR1 and CDR2: ENHRY, SYGVKD.

CDR3 nucleotides: TGTGCCATCAGTGGAACCGGGACAGGTGATCAGCCCCAGCATTTT. As protein: CAISGTGTGDQPQHF. The J gene is TRBJ1-5, the V gene TRBV10-3; TRBD1 matches 8 bases. V was clipped by 4 bases and J by 5 bases; unmatched bases: 7. This CDR3 comprises 15 residues. Germline CDR1 ENHRY, CDR2 SYGVKD.